The rows below give T cell receptor beta chains drawn from one sample of a study of shared clonotypes between healthy human individuals. The table came from immunoSEQ multiplex PCR; TCRdb's copy has only in-frame clones and leaves some out. The profile shows more than 2 million clones, 80% to 95% of them singletons. Sequencing input: naive CD8+ T cells from PBMCs. These receptors all come from a man aged 18 to 30 in good health. Some clones in this sample may be carry-over from other donors' samples. Each CDR3 is given with its conserved first and last residue. D genes are given only for firm matches. Clone sizes are given selectively: once, few, many, or a class where the clone is expanded.

J gene	D gene	clone size	V gene	CDR3 DNA	CDR3 protein
TRBJ1-2	-	-	TRBV28	TGTGCCAGCAGTGTTTGGCAGGGATCTCACTATGGCTACACCTTC	CASSVWQGSHYGYTF
TRBJ1-1	-	-	TRBV7-3	TGTGCCAGCAGCTACACCAGGGCCAAGCGGTCCACTGAAGCTTTCTTT	CASSYTRAKRSTEAFF
TRBJ2-5	TRBD2	-	TRBV27	TGTGCCAGCAGTTCCTTTCCGGGGCGGGAGGACCAGACCCAGTACTTC	CASSSFPGREDQTQYF
TRBJ2-7	TRBD1	-	TRBV11-2	TGTGCCAGCAGCTTAGTGGGACAGGGATACGAGCAGTACTTC	CASSLVGQGYEQYF
TRBJ1-1	TRBD1	-	TRBV28	TGTGCCAGCAGTTTGCATGACAGGGGGAAGACTTTCTTT	CASSLHDRGKTFF
TRBJ2-1	-	-	TRBV5-1	TGCGCCAGCAGCCCCCAGCAGGTGGTGTCCTACAATGAGCAGTTCTTC	CASSPQQVVSYNEQFF
TRBJ2-1	-	-	TRBV19	TGTGCCAGTACAGGGGGGCTTTCCTACAATGAGCAGTTCTTC	CASTGGLSYNEQFF
TRBJ1-2	TRBD1	-	TRBV7-9	TGTGCCAGCAGCTTAGACCAGGGGGTTGTTGGCTACACCTTC	CASSLDQGVVGYTF
TRBJ2-5	TRBD2	-	TRBV7-9	TGTGCCAGCAGCTTATCGGGGGGGCGGCAAGAGACCCAGTACTTC	CASSLSGGRQETQYF
TRBJ2-7	-	-	TRBV27	TGTGTCAGCACCCCATGGGCGGGGAACTACGAGCAGTACTTC	CVSTPWAGNYEQYF
TRBJ1-1	-	-	TRBV4-3	TGCGCCAGCAGCCAAGCACGGACGAGAGTGAACACTGAAGCTTTCTTT	CASSQARTRVNTEAFF
TRBJ1-2	-	-	TRBV5-1	TGCGCCAGCAGCTTGTGGGCTCCAACCTATGGCTACACCTTC	CASSLWAPTYGYTF
TRBJ2-1	TRBD1	-	TRBV27	TGTGCCAGCAGGCCTGGGACAGGGAGTTACAATGAGCAGTTCTTC	CASRPGTGSYNEQFF
TRBJ2-1	-	-	TRBV2	TGTGCCAGCAGTGAGGGAATTCTTAATGAGCAGTTCTTC	CASSEGILNEQFF
TRBJ1-3	TRBD1	few	TRBV10-3	TGTGCCATCATAGGACAGGGTGAGAACACCATATATTTT	CAIIGQGENTIYF
TRBJ2-5	TRBD2	-	TRBV9	TGTGCCAGCAGCGTAGCAGCGGGGGAGGGAGAGACCCAGTACTTC	CASSVAAGEGETQYF
TRBJ2-2	-	-	TRBV7-9	TGTGCCAGCAGCCCCATCCCAGGGGGGGACACCGGGGAGCTGTTTTTT	CASSPIPGGDTGELFF
TRBJ1-4	-	-	TRBV9	TGTGCCAGCAGCTTCGGGGGGGAGGAAAAACTGTTTTTT	CASSFGGEEKLFF
TRBJ1-2	TRBD1	few	TRBV9	TGTGCCAGCAGCGGGCCGACAGGGGCCTATGGCTACACCTTC	CASSGPTGAYGYTF
TRBJ2-7	TRBD2	-	TRBV27	TGTGCCAGCAGTTGGCAACCTAGCGGGCGCACCTACGAGCAGTACTTC	CASSWQPSGRTYEQYF
TRBJ2-2	-	-	TRBV9	TGTGCCAGCAGCGTATATGGGGGAGAGGGTACCGGGGAGCTGTTTTTT	CASSVYGGEGTGELFF
TRBJ2-3	-	-	TRBV11-2	TGTGCCAGCAGCTCGGACACCGGGAGAACAGATACGCAGTATTTT	CASSSDTGRTDTQYF
TRBJ1-1	-	-	TRBV16	TGTGCCAGCAGCCCGGGACATATTGAAGCTTTCTTT	CASSPGHIEAFF
TRBJ2-1	TRBD1	-	TRBV27	TGTGCCAGCAGTTTATTTGGGACAGCATCATCGCAGTTCTTC	CASSLFGTASSQFF
TRBJ2-1	TRBD2	-	TRBV19	TGTGCCAGTAGTATTCGTCCAAGCCGGGACTACGTTCCCCGTTCCTCCTACAATGAGCAGTTCTTC	CASSIRPSRDYVPRSSYNEQFF
TRBJ2-1	-	-	TRBV6-5	TGTGCCAGCAGTTACGCCCGGACCGCCTACAATGAGCAGTTCTTC	CASSYARTAYNEQFF